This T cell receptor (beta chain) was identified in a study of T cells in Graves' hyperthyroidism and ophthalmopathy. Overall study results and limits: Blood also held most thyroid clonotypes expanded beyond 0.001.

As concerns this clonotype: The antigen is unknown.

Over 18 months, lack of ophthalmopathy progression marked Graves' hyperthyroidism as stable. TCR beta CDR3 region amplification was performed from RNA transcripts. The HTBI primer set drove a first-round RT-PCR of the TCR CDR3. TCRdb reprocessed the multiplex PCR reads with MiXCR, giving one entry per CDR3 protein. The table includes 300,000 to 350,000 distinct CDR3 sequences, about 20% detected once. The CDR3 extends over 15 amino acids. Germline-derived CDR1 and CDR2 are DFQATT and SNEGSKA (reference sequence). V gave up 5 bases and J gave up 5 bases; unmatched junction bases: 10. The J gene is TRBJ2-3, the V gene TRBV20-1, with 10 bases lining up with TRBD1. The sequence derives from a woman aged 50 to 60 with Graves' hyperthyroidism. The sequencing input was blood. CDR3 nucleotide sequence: TGCAGTGCTGGCCCTCGACAGGGGGCGGGAGATACGCAGTATTTT. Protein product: CSAGPRQGAGDTQYF.